This TCR beta chain was retrieved from a study of T cell responses to AZD1222 COVID-19 vaccine. As concerns this clone: Its antigen is still unknown.

Study conclusions and caveats: Donors skewed white British and female; clonal diversity was possibly underestimated.

Looked up from germline, CDR1 is SGDLS and CDR2 is YYNGEE. V shed 3 bases and J shed 5 bases, with 17 bases lying between them. The CDR3 extends over 15 amino acids. Only in-frame clones appear in the TCRdb table, and some are missing; sequencing was by immunoSEQ multiplex PCR. This sample has 110,000 or so clones, with about 90% found just once. This TCR derives from an adult in good health. The specimen comprised peripheral blood, sampled on day 0 of AZD1222 vaccination. The genes are TRBV9 and TRBJ1-2, with a weak D call TRBD1 (6 bases). The CDR3 loop is CASSGSGGGEYGYTF. DNA for the CDR3: TGTGCCAGCAGCGGATCCGGAGGGGGGGAGTATGGCTACACCTTC.